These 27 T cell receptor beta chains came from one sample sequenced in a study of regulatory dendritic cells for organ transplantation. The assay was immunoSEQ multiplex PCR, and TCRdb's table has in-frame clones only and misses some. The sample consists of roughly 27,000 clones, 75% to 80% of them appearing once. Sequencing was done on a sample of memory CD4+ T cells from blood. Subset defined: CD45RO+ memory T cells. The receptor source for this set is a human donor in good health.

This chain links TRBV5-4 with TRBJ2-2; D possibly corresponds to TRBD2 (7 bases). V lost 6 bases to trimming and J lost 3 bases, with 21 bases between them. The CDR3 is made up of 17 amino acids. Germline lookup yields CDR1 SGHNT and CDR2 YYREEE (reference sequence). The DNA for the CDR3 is TGTGCCAGCACCAAGGGGGGGCCGTCTTCCGACACCGGGGAGCTGTTTTTT. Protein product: CASTKGGPSSDTGELFF.

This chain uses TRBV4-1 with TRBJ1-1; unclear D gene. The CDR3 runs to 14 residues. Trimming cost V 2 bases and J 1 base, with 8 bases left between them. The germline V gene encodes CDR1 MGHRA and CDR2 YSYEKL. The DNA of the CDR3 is TGCGCCAGCAGCCAACACATGGCGAACACTGAAGCTTTCTTT. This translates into CASSQHMANTEAFF.

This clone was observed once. DNA of the CDR3: TGCGCCAGCAGCTTGGGCGGGACTAGCAGCTACGAGCAGTACTTC. Translating it yields CASSLGGTSSYEQYF. The chain links TRBV5-1 to TRBJ2-7; TRBD2 agrees at 9 bases. This CDR3 has 15 residues. Per the germline V gene, CDR1 is SGHRS and CDR2 is YFSETQ. Trimming cost V 0 bases and J 3 bases; bases outside gene matches: 4.

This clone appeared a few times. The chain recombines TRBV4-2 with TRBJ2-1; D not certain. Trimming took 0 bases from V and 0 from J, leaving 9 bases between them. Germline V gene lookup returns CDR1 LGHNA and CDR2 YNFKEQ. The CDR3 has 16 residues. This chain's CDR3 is CASSQDLRSSYNEQFF. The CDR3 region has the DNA TGTGCCAGCAGCCAAGACCTCAGAAGCTCCTACAATGAGCAGTTCTTC.

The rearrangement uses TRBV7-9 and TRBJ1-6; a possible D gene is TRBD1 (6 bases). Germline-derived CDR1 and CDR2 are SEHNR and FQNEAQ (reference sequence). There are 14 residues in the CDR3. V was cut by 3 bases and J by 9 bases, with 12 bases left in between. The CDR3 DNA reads TGTGCCAGCAGCTTTACAGGGTTGGGTTCACCCCTCCACTTT. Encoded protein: CASSFTGLGSPLHF.

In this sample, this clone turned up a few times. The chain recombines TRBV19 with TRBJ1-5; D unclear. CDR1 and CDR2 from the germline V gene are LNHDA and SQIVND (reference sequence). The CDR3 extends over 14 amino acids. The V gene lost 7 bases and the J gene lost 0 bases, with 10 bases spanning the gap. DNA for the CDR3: TGTGCCAGTACGAGAGGTTATAGCAATCAGCCCCAGCATTTT. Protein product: CASTRGYSNQPQHF.

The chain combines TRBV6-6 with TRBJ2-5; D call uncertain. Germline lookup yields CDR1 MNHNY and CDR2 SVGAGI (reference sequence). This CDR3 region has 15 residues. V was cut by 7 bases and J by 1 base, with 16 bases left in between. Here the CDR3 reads CASKLRARLQETQYF. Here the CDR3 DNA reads TGTGCCAGCAAGTTACGGGCGCGTCTCCAAGAGACCCAGTACTTC.

CDR3 residues: CASSAWRTGLSYEQYF. DNA for the CDR3: TGTGCCAGCAGCGCCTGGCGGACAGGGCTTTCCTACGAGCAGTACTTC. The rearrangement joins TRBV5-4 to TRBJ2-7, with 8 nucleotides matching TRBD1. Looked up from germline, CDR1 is SGHNT and CDR2 is YYREEE (reference sequence). This CDR3 has 16 residues. Trimming at V came to 4 bases and at J to 1 base, leaving 10 bases not matched to a gene.

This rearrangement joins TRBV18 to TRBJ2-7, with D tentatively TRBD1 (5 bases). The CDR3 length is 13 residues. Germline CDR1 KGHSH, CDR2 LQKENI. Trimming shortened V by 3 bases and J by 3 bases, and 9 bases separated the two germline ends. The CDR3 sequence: CASSPDRIYEQYF. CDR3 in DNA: TGTGCCAGCTCACCCGACAGAATCTACGAGCAGTACTTC.

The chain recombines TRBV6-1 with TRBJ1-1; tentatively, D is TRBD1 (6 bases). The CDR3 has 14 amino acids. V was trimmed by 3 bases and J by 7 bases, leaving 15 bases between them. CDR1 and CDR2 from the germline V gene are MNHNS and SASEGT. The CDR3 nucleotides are TGTGCCAGCAGTGAGCCGACAGGCTCCCTTGAAGCTTTCTTT. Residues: CASSEPTGSLEAFF.

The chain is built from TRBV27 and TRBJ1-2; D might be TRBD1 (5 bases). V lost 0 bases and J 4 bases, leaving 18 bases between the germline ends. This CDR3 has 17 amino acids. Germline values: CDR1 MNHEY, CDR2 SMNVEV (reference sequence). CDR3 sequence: CASSLSLRTSQLYGYTF. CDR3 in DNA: TGTGCCAGCAGTTTATCCCTCCGGACAAGCCAACTCTATGGCTACACCTTC.

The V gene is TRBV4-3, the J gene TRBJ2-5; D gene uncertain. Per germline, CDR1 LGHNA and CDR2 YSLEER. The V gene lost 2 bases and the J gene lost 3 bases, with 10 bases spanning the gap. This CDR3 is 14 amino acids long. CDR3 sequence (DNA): TGCGCCAGCAGCCAAAATACTCCGGAAGAGACCCAGTACTTC. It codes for CASSQNTPEETQYF.

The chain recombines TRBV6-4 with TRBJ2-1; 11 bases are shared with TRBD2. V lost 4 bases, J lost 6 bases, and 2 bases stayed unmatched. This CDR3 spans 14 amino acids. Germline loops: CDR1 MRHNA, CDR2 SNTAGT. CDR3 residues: CASSVAGGRNEQFF. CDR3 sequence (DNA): TGTGCCAGCAGTGTAGCGGGAGGGCGCAATGAGCAGTTCTTC.

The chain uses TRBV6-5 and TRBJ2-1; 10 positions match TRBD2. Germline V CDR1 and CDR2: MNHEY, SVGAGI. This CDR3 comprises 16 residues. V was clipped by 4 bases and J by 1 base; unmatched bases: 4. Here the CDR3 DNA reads TGTGCCAGCAGTTGGCCTAGCGGGGGTTCCTACAATGAGCAGTTCTTC. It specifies CASSWPSGGSYNEQFF.

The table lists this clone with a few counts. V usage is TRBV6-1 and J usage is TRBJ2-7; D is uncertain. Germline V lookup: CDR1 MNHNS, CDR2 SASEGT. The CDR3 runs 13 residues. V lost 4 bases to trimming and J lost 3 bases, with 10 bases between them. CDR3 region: CASSVLAVYEQYF. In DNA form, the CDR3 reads TGTGCCAGCAGTGTCTTAGCTGTCTACGAGCAGTACTTC.

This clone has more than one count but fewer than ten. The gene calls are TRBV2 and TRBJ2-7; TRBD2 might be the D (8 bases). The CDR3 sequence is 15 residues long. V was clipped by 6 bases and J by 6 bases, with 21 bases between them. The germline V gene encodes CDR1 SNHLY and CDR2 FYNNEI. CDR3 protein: CASRKEQGTSSEQYF. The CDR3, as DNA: TGTGCCAGCAGGAAGGAACAGGGGACTAGTAGCGAGCAGTACTTC.

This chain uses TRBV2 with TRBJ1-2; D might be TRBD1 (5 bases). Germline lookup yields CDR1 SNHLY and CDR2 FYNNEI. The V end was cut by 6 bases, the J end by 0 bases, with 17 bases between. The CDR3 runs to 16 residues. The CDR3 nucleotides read TGTGCCAGCAGGGCTTCCTGGGGCCTTTCTAACTATGGCTACACCTTC. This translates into CASRASWGLSNYGYTF.

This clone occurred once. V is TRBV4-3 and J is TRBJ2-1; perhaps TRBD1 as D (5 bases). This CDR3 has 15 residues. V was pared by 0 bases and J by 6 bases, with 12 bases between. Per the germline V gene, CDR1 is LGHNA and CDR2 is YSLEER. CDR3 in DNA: TGCGCCAGCAGCCAAGAAGGGGCTCCACTCAATGAGCAGTTCTTC. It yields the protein CASSQEGAPLNEQFF.

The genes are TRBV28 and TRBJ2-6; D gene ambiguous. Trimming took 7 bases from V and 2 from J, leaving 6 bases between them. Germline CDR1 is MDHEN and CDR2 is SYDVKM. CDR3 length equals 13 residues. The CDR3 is CASTRAGANVLTF. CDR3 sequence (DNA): TGTGCCAGCACAAGGGCTGGGGCCAACGTCCTGACTTTC.

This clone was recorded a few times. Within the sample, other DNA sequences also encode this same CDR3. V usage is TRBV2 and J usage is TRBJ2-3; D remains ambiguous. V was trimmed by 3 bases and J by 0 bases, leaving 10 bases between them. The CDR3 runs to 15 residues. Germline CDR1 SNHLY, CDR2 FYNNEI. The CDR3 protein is CASSDLQSSTDTQYF. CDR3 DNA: TGTGCCAGCAGTGATTTGCAGTCTAGCACAGATACGCAGTATTTT.

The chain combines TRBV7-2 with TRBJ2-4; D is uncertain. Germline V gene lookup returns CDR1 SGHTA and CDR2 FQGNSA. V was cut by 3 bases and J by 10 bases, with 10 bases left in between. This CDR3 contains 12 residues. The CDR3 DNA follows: TGTGCCAGCAGCTTTACTCAAGGGATTCAGTACTTC. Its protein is CASSFTQGIQYF.

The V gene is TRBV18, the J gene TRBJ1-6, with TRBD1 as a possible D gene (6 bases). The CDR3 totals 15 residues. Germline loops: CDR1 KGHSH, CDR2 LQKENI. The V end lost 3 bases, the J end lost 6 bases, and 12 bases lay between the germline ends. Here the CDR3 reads CASSPTDRSNSPLHF. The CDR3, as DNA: TGTGCCAGCTCACCCACCGACAGGTCTAATTCACCCCTCCACTTT.

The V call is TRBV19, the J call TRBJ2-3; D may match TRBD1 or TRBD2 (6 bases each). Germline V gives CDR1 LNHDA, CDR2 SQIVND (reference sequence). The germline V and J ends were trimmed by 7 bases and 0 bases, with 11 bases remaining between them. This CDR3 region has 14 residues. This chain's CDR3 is CASNRGRSTDTQYF. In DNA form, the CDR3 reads TGTGCCAGTAATCGGGGGCGAAGCACAGATACGCAGTATTTT.

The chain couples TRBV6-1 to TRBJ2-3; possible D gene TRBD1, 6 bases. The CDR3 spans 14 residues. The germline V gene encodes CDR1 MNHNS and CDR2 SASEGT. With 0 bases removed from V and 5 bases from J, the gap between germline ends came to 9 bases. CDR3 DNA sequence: TGTGCCAGCAGTGAAGCGCGAGGGGGAGATACGCAGTATTTT. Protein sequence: CASSEARGGDTQYF.

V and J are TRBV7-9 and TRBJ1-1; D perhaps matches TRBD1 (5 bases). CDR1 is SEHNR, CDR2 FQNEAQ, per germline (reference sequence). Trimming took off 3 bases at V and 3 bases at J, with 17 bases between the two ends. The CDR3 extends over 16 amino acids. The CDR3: CASSFRAGSRHTEAFF. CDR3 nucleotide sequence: TGTGCCAGCAGCTTTCGGGCAGGGTCTCGTCACACTGAAGCTTTCTTT.

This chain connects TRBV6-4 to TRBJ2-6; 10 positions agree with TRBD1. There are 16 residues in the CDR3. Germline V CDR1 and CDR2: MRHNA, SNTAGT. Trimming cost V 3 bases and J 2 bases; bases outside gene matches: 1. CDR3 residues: CASSDGTGAGANVLTF. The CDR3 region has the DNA TGTGCCAGCAGTGATGGGACAGGGGCTGGGGCCAACGTCCTGACTTTC.

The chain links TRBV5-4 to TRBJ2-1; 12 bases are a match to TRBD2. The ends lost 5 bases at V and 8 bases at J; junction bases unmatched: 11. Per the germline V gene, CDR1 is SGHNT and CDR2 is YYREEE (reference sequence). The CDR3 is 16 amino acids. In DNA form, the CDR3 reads TGTGCCAGCAGTTTTAGACTAGCGGGAGACTCTGATGAGCAGTTCTTC. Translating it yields CASSFRLAGDSDEQFF.